This T cell receptor beta chain was sequenced during a study of blood T cell repertoires in COVID-19. About the research overall: Sample material is recorded as cDNA or gDNA derived from T cells, B-cell-depleted T cells, or PBMCs.

Sequenced by immunoSEQ multiplex PCR; TCRdb stores in-frame clones only, minus some. Of 200,000 to 300,000 clones listed, under 90% are singletons. Trimming left V 0 bases short and J 7 bases short, with 10 bases between. From germline, CDR1 is MNHEY and CDR2 SVGAGI. This CDR3 has 15 amino acids. The V gene is TRBV6-5, the J gene TRBJ1-6; D possibly corresponds to TRBD1 (5 bases). The receptor comes from a woman aged 40 to 50 who had been exposed to COVID-19. Sequencing was done on a sample of PBMCs or T cells enriched from blood (not recorded which). The CDR3 nucleotides are TGTGCCAGCAGTTACTCGGGGGGTAGCAATTCACCCCTCCACTTT. Residues: CASSYSGGSNSPLHF.